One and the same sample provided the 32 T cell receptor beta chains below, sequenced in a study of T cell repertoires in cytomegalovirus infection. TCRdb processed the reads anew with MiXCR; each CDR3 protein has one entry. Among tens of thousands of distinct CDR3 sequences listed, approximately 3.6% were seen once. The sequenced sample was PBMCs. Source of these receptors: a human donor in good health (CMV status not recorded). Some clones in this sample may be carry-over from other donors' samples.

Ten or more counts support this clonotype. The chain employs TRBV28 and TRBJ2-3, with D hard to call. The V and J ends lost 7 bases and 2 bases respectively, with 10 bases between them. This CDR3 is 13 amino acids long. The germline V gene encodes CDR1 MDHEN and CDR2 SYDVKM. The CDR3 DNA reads TGTGCCAGCAACCCGTATCCCACAGATACGCAGTATTTT. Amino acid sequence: CASNPYPTDTQYF.

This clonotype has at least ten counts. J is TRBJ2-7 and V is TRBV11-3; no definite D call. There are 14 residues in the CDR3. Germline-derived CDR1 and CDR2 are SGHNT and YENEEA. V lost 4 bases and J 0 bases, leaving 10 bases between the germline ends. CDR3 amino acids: CASSSNGNSYEQYF. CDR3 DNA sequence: TGTGCCAGCAGCTCCAATGGCAACTCCTACGAGCAGTACTTC.

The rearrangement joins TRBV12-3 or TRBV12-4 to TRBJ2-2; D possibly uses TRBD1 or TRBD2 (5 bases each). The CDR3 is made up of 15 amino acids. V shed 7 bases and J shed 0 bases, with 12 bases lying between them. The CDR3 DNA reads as TGTGCCAGCACCTTGGGGACGGCGAACACCGGGGAGCTGTTTTTT. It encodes CASTLGTANTGELFF.

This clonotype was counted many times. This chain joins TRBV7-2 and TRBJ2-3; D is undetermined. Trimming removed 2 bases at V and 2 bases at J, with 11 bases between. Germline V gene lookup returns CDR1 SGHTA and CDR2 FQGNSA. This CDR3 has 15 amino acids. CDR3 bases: TGTGCCAGCAGCTTATACGACCCCCCCACAGATACGCAGTATTTT. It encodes CASSLYDPPTDTQYF. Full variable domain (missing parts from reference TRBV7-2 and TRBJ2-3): GAGVSQSPSNKVTEKGKDVELRCDPISGHTALYWYRQSLGQGLEFLIYFQGNSAPDKSGLPSDRFSAERTGGSVSTLTIQRTQQEDSAVYLCASSLYDPPTDTQYFGPGTRLTVL.

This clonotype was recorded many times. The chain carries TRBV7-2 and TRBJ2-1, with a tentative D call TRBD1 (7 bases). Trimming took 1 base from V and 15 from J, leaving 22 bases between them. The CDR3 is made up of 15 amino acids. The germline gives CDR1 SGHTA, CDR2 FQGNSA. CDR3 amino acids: CASSLDRGFAGLGFF. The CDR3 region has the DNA TGTGCCAGCAGCTTAGACAGGGGATTTGCGGGATTGGGGTTCTTC.

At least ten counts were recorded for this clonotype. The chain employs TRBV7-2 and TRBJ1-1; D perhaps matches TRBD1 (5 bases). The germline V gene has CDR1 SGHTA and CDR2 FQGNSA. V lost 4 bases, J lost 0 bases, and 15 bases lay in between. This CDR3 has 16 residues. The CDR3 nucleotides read TGTGCCAGCAGCTCTCTTCCCAGGGCGATGAACACTGAAGCTTTCTTT. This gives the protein CASSSLPRAMNTEAFF.

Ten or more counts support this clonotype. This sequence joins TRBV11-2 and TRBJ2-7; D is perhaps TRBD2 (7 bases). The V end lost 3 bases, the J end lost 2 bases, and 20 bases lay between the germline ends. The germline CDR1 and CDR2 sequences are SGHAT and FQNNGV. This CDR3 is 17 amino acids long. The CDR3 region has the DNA TGTGCCAGCAGCTTGGGGGGGCTAGCGGCCAAGACCTACGAGCAGTACTTC. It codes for CASSLGGLAAKTYEQYF. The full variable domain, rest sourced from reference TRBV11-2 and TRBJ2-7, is EAGVAQSPRYKIIEKRQSVAFWCNPISGHATLYWYQQILGQGPKLLIQFQNNGVVDDSQLPKDRFSAERLKGVDSTLKIQPAKLEDSAVYLCASSLGGLAAKTYEQYFGPGTRLTVT.

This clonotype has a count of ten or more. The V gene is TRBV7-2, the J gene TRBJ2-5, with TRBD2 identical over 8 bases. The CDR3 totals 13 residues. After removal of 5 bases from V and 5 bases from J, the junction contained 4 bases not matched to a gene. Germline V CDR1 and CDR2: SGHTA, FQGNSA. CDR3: CASSQPGGETQYF. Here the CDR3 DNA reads TGTGCCAGCAGCCAACCGGGAGGGGAGACCCAGTACTTC.

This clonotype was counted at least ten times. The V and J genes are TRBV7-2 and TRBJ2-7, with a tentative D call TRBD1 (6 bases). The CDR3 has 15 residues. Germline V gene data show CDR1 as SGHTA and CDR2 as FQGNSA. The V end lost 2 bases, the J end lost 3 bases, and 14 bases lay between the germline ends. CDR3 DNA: TGTGCCAGCAGCTTATGGTACAGGGACGGCTACGAGCAGTACTTC. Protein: CASSLWYRDGYEQYF.

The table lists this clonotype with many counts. CDR3 residues: CASSEVGTANTEAFF. CDR3 bases: TGTGCCAGCAGTGAAGTAGGGACAGCGAACACTGAAGCTTTCTTT. The chain recombines TRBV25-1 with TRBJ1-1; 7 bases align to TRBD1. The V gene end was trimmed by 2 bases and the J gene end by 1 base; junction bases not matched to a gene: 4. The CDR3 loop spans 15 amino acids. Germline V lookup: CDR1 MGHDK, CDR2 SYGVNS.

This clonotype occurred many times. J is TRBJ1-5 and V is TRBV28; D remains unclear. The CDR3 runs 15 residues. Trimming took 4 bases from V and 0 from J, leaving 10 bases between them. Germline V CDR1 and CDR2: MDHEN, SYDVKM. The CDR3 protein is CASSWAAHSNQPQHF. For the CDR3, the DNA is TGTGCCAGCAGTTGGGCAGCGCATAGCAATCAGCCCCAGCATTTT.

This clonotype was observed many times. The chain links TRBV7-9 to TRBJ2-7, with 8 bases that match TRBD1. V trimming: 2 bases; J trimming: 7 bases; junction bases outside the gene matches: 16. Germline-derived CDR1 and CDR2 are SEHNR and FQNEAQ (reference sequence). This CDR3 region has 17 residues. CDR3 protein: CASSLYFRTGPFGEQYF. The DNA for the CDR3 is TGTGCCAGCAGCTTATACTTTCGGACAGGGCCCTTCGGAGAGCAGTACTTC.

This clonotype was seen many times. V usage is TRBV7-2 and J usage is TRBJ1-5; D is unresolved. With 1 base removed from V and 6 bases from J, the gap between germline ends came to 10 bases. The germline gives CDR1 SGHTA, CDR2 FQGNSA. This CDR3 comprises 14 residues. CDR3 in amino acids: CASSLGGNGQPQHF. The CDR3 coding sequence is TGTGCCAGCAGCTTAGGAGGGAATGGTCAGCCCCAGCATTTT.

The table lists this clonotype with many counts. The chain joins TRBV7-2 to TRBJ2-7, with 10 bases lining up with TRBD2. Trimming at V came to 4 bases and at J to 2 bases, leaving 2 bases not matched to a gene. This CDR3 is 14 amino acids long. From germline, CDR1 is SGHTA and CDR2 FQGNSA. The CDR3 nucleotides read TGTGCCAGCAGCTCAGCGGGAGGGACCTACGAGCAGTACTTC. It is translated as CASSSAGGTYEQYF.

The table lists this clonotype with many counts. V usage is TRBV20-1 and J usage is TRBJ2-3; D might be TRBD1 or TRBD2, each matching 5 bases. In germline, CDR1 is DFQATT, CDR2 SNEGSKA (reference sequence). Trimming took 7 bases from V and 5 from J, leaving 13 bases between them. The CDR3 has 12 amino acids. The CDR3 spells CSVEGIGDTQYF. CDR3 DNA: TGCAGTGTTGAGGGGATTGGAGATACGCAGTATTTT.

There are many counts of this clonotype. CDR3 DNA sequence: TGTGCCAGCTTTCTAAGGAAGGGACGGAGCACTGAAGCTTTCTTT. Protein: CASFLRKGRSTEAFF. This chain joins TRBV28 and TRBJ1-1, with D possibly TRBD1 on 5 matching bases. This CDR3 is built from 15 residues. Per the germline V gene, CDR1 is MDHEN and CDR2 is SYDVKM. V lost 8 bases and J 4 bases, leaving 20 bases between the germline ends.

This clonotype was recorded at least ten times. Here the CDR3 DNA reads TGTGCCAGCAGCTTAGATGGGACTAGAGTAAAAAAAGAGATCTACGAGCAGTACTTC. Amino acid sequence: CASSLDGTRVKKEIYEQYF. The chain carries TRBV11-3 and TRBJ2-7; 8 positions agree with TRBD2. Germline V gives CDR1 SGHNT, CDR2 YENEEA. V gave up 0 bases and J gave up 3 bases; unmatched junction bases: 16. CDR3 length: 19 amino acids.

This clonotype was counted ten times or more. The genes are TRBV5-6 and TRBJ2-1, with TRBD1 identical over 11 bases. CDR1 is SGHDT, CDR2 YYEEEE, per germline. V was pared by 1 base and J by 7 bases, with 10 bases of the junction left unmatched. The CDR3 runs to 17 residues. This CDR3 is CASSLFLGTGGRNEQFF. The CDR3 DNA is TGTGCCAGCAGCTTGTTTTTGGGGACAGGGGGTAGGAATGAGCAGTTCTTC.

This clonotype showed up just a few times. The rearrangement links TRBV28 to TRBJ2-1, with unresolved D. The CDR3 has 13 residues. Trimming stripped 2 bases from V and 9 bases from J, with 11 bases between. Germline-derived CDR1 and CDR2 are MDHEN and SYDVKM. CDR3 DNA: TGTGCCAGCAGTTTACCCTATCGTGGTGAGCAGTTCTTC. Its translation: CASSLPYRGEQFF.

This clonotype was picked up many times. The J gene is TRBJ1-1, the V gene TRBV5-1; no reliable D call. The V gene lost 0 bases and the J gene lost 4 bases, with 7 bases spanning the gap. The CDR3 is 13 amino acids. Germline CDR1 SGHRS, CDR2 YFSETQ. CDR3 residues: CASSLEAATEAFF. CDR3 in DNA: TGCGCCAGCAGCTTGGAGGCAGCCACTGAAGCTTTCTTT.

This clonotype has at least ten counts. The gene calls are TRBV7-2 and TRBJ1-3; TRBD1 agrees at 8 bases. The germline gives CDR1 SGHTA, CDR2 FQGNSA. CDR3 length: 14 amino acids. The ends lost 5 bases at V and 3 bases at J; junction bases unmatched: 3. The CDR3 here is CASSPDRVGNTIYF. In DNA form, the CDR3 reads TGTGCCAGCAGCCCGGACAGGGTTGGAAACACCATATATTTT.

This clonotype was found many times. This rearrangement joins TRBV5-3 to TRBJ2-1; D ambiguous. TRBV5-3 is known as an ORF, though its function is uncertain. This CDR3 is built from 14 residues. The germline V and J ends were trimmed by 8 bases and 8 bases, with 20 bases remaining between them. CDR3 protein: CASSTGPFGHEQFF. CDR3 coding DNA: TGTGCCAGCAGCACCGGACCCTTCGGGCATGAGCAGTTCTTC.

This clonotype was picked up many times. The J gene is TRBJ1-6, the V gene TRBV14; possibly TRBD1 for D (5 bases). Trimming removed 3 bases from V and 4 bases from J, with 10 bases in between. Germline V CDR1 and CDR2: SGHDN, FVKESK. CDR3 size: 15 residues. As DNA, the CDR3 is TGTGCCAGCAGCCACTCGAAGGGGTATAATTCACCCCTCCACTTT. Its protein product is CASSHSKGYNSPLHF.

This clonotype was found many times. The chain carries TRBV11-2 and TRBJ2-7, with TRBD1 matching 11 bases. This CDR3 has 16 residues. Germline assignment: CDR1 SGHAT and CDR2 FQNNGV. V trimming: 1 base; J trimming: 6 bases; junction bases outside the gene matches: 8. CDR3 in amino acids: CASSLVGGGQGVEQYF. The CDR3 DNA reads TGTGCCAGCAGCTTAGTGGGGGGGGGACAGGGGGTCGAGCAGTACTTC.

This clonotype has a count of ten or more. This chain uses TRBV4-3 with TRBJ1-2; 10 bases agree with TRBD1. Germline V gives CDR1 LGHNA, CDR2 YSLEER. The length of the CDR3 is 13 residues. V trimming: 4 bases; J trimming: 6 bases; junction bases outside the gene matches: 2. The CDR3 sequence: CASSRGTGDGYTF. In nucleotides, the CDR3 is TGCGCCAGCAGCCGCGGGACAGGGGATGGCTACACCTTC.

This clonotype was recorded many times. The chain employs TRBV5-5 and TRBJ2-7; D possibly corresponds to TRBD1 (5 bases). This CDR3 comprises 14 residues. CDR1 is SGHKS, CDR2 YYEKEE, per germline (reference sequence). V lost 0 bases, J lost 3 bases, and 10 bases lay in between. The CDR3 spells CASSLGQGNYEQYF. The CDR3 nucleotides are TGTGCCAGCAGCTTGGGGCAGGGCAACTACGAGCAGTACTTC.

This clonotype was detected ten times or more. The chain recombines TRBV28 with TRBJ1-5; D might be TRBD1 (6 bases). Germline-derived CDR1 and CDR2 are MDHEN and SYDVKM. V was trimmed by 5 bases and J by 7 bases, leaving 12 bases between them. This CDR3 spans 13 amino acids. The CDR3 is CASSPDRQQPQHF. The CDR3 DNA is TGTGCCAGCAGTCCGGACAGACAGCAGCCCCAGCATTTT.

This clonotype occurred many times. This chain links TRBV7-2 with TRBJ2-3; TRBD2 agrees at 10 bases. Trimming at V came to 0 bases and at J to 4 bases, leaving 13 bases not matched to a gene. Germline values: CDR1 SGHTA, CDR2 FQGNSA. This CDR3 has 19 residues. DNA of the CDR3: TGTGCCAGCAGCTTAGCGCGGATTAGCGGGAGGAGTGACGCAGATACGCAGTATTTT. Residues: CASSLARISGRSDADTQYF.

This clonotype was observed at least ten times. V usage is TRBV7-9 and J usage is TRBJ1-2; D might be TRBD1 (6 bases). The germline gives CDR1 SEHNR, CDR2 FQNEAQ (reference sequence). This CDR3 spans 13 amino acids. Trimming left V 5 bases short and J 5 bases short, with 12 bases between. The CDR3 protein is CASSPTGTYGYTF. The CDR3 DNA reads TGTGCCAGCAGCCCGACAGGCACTTATGGCTACACCTTC.

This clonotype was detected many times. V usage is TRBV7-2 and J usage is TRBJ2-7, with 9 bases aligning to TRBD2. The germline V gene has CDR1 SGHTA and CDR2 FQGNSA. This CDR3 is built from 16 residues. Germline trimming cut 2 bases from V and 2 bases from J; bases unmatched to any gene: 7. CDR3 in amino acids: CASSLISGGTPYEQYF. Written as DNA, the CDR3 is TGTGCCAGCAGCTTAATCAGCGGGGGGACCCCCTACGAGCAGTACTTC.

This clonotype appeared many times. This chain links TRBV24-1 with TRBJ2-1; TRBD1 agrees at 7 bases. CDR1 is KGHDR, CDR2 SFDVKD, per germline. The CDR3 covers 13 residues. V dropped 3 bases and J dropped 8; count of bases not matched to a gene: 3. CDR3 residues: CATSDKTGDEQFF. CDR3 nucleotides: TGTGCCACCAGTGATAAAACAGGGGATGAGCAGTTCTTC.

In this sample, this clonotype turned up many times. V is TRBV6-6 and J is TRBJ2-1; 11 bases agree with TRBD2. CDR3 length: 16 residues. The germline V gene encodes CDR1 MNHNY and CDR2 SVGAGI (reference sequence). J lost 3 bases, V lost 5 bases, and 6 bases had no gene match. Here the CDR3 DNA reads TGTGCCAGCAGTCTGACCGGGACTAGCGGCTACAATGAGCAGTTCTTC. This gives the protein CASSLTGTSGYNEQFF.